What follows are 14 T cell receptor beta chains derived from one specimen sequenced in a study of cytomegalovirus exposure and HLA in healthy donors (dated by TCRdb to between 2016 and 2019). Library construction relied on the immunoSEQ multiplex PCR assay. A mixture of 60 forward primers for TCR Vbeta segments and 13 reverse primers for TCR Jbeta segments was used in the multiplex PCR. TCRdb retrieved this table from immuneACCESS and kept in-frame rearrangements only. Not all clones are present; in checked studies, unresolved V genes account for under half, and no reason is known for the remainder. The sample contains about 170,000 clones, roughly 81% of them found a single time. About 2.7% of the sample is in the top ten clones. The specimen was PBMCs. The receptors stem from a man aged 30 to 45 in good health and CMV-seropositive.

The chain employs TRBV6-1 and TRBJ2-6; 9 nucleotides agree with TRBD2. V was pared by 3 bases and J by 0 bases, with 3 bases of the junction left unmatched. CDR3 length equals 17 residues. CDR1 is MNHNS, CDR2 SASEGT, per germline. CDR3 amino acids: CASSETSGNSGANVLTF. The CDR3 DNA reads TGTGCCAGCAGTGAGACTAGCGGCAACTCTGGGGCCAACGTCCTGACTTTC.

This clone appeared a few times. The chain uses TRBV29-1 and TRBJ1-1, with D possibly TRBD1 on 6 matching bases. Germline values: CDR1 SQVTM, CDR2 ANQGSEA. The CDR3 length is 12 residues. Trimming removed 4 bases from V and 5 bases from J, with 11 bases in between. CDR3 in amino acids: CSVAPQGTEAFF. The CDR3 coding sequence is TGCAGCGTTGCCCCCCAGGGGACTGAAGCTTTCTTT.

The V and J genes are TRBV7-2 and TRBJ2-2; 12 nucleotides line up with TRBD2. V was clipped by 3 bases and J by 4 bases; unmatched bases: 6. The CDR3 length is 17 residues. Germline loops: CDR1 SGHTA, CDR2 FQGNSA. CDR3 amino acids: CASSFSVLAGGTGELFF. DNA for the CDR3: TGTGCCAGCAGCTTTTCCGTACTAGCGGGAGGCACCGGGGAGCTGTTTTTT.

The chain carries TRBV6-6 and TRBJ2-1, with 10 bases lining up with TRBD2. The CDR3 covers 15 residues. J lost 7 bases, V lost 2 bases, and 5 bases had no gene match. From germline, CDR1 is MNHNY and CDR2 SVGAGI (reference sequence). CDR3 protein: CASSYEREGRNEQFF. CDR3 nucleotide sequence: TGTGCCAGCAGTTACGAGCGGGAGGGTCGAAATGAGCAGTTCTTC.

This chain connects TRBV11-3 to TRBJ2-7; a weak D match, TRBD1 (6 bases). The CDR3 spans 14 residues. The ends were cut back, 6 bases at V and 2 bases at J, with 14 bases in the middle. Germline V gene data show CDR1 as SGHNT and CDR2 as YENEEA. CDR3: CASSKTGAAYEQYF. CDR3 DNA: TGTGCCAGCAGTAAGACAGGCGCAGCCTACGAGCAGTACTTC. The complete variable domain, with remaining parts taken from reference TRBV11-3 and TRBJ2-7, reads EAGVVQSPRYKIIEKKQPVAFWCNPISGHNTLYWYLQNLGQGPELLIRYENEEAVDDSQLPKDRFSAERLKGVDSTLKIQPAELGDSAVYLCASSKTGAAYEQYFGPGTRLTVT.

V and J are TRBV19 and TRBJ1-2; 7 bases agree with TRBD1. Germline CDR1 and CDR2: LNHDA and SQIVND (reference sequence). The CDR3 is 15 residues long. J was trimmed by 1 base and V by 5 bases; bases with no gene match: 7. The CDR3 reads CASSFTGANNYGYTF. The CDR3, as DNA: TGTGCCAGTAGTTTCACAGGGGCGAATAACTATGGCTACACCTTC.

The count of this clone is one. The J gene is TRBJ1-5, the V gene TRBV5-8, with 9 bases lining up with TRBD1. Germline-derived CDR1 and CDR2 are SGHTS and YDEGEE. The CDR3 is 15 residues long. The V and J ends lost 3 bases and 6 bases, in that order; junction bases with no gene match: 7. The CDR3 DNA reads TGTGCCAGCAGCTCCCTGACAGGGGGTGGTCAGCCCCAGCATTTT. Its translation: CASSSLTGGGQPQHF.

Here the CDR3 reads CASSLAGVWGREDSYNEQFF. The CDR3, as DNA: TGTGCCAGCAGCTTAGCAGGGGTTTGGGGGCGGGAGGACTCCTACAATGAGCAGTTCTTC. V gene TRBV11-3 combines with J gene TRBJ2-1, with 8 bases lining up with TRBD2. Germline V gene data show CDR1 as SGHNT and CDR2 as YENEEA. There are 20 residues in the CDR3. Trimming at V came to 1 base and at J to 0 bases, leaving 14 bases not matched to a gene.

This rearrangement joins TRBV19 to TRBJ1-3, with 7 positions matching TRBD1. This CDR3 spans 15 amino acids. Trimming took 1 base from V and 4 from J; bases not matched to a gene: 4. Germline V gene data show CDR1 as LNHDA and CDR2 as SQIVND (reference sequence). Written as DNA, the CDR3 is TGTGCCAGTAGTATAGGAAGGGGGCAAGGAAACACCATATATTTT. Protein product: CASSIGRGQGNTIYF.

The chain joins TRBV7-8 to TRBJ1-4; D unclear. Trimming pared 1 base from V and 10 bases from J, leaving 10 bases between. In germline, CDR1 is SGHVS, CDR2 FQNEAQ. The CDR3 runs to 13 residues. The CDR3 DNA is TGTGCCAGCAGCTTAGAAGAGCGGCGAAAACTGTTTTTT. Translating it yields CASSLEERRKLFF.

The chain recombines TRBV11-3 with TRBJ2-5; TRBD2 agrees at 8 bases. Trimming at V came to 5 bases and at J to 5 bases, leaving 10 bases not matched to a gene. The CDR3 loop spans 15 amino acids. Germline assignment: CDR1 SGHNT and CDR2 YENEEA. CDR3 protein: CASSLAGGIAETQYF. Written as DNA, the CDR3 is TGTGCCAGCAGCCTTGCGGGAGGCATTGCGGAGACCCAGTACTTC.

DNA for the CDR3: TGTGCCAGCAGTTATTCAGGGTCCTTAAATGGCTACACCTTC. It specifies CASSYSGSLNGYTF. The chain employs TRBV6-5 and TRBJ1-2; D perhaps matches TRBD1 (5 bases). Deletions cut 3 bases from V and 6 bases from J, with 14 bases between. Per the germline V gene, CDR1 is MNHEY and CDR2 is SVGAGI. The CDR3 totals 14 residues.

The chain employs TRBV10-2 and TRBJ2-5; 11 bases are a match to TRBD2. Trimming at V came to 7 bases and at J to 1 base, leaving 5 bases not matched to a gene. This CDR3 has 15 amino acids. Germline V gives CDR1 WSHSY, CDR2 SAAADI. The CDR3 region has the DNA TGCGCCAGCACCCGACTAGCGGGGAGCCAAGAGACCCAGTACTTC. Translated, it gives CASTRLAGSQETQYF.

The chain is built from TRBV30 and TRBJ1-2; TRBD1 matches 9 bases. CDR3 length: 17 amino acids. CDR1 and CDR2 (germline): GTSNPN, SVGIG (reference sequence). Germline trimming cut 5 bases from V and 0 bases from J; bases unmatched to any gene: 13. CDR3: CAWDSQGTGRSNYGYTF. CDR3 DNA: TGTGCCTGGGACTCCCAGGGGACAGGGCGTTCTAACTATGGCTACACCTTC.